The sequence of this T cell receptor (beta chain) was determined in a study of blood T cells in healthy people across ages. A word on this clonotype: Antigen: not known.

General study results and limits: TCR beta diversity tracked closely with naive T cell percentage.

The CDR3 runs 14 residues. The germline V gene has CDR1 DFQATT and CDR2 SNEGSKA (reference sequence). V lost 5 bases and J lost 3; bases outside the gene matches: 10. The second PCR ran about 6 to 11 cycles with a sample-barcoded 5' primer and J-beta primers. Sequencing of every sample gave 2.5 million or more CDR3-containing paired-end reads. TCRdb recomputed calls from the 5' RACE reads with MiXCR, one row per CDR3 protein. This table holds some 1.4 million distinct CDR3 sequences, 35% to 45% found once. The source of this sequence is a woman in her late teens or twenties in good health. Sample: blood. The chain carries TRBV20-1 and TRBJ2-7; 7 bases are a match to TRBD2. As DNA, the CDR3 is TGCAGTGCTCGAACCGGGACTAACATCTACGAGCAGTACTTC. Encoded protein: CSARTGTNIYEQYF.